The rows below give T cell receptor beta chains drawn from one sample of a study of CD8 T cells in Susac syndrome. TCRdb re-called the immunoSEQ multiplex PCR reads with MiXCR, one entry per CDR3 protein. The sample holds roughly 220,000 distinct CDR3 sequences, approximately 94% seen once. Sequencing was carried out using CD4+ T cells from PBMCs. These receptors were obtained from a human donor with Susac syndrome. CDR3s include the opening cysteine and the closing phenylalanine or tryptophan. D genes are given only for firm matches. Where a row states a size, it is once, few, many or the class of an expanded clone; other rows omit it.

CATSDGRNDGYTF TGTGCCACCAGTGATGGGAGGAACGATGGCTACACCTTC TRBV24-1 - TRBJ1-2 -
CASRPGQGGAEAFF TGTGCCAGCAGACCCGGACAGGGGGGCGCTGAAGCTTTCTTT TRBV7-9 - TRBJ1-1 TRBD1
CASSQGWDGRNTEAFF TGTGCCAGCAGCCAAGGGTGGGATGGGAGGAACACTGAAGCTTTCTTT TRBV4-2 once TRBJ1-1 -
CASSYRRSSSYNSPLHF TGTGCCAGCAGTTACCGGAGAAGTAGCTCCTATAATTCACCCCTCCACTTT TRBV27 - TRBJ1-6 -
CASGGGFEAFF TGTGCTAGTGGTGGGGGTTTTGAAGCTTTCTTT TRBV12-5 once TRBJ1-1 -
CASRIAAGPDTQYF TGTGCCAGCAGAATCGCGGCAGGACCAGATACGCAGTATTTT TRBV5-4 once TRBJ2-3 -
CASSVTGQAFF TGTGCCAGCAGCGTCACAGGACAAGCTTTCTTT TRBV7-9 - TRBJ1-1 -
CASSQEGGAATEAFF TGCGCCAGCAGCCAGGAGGGGGGGGCGGCCACTGAAGCTTTCTTT TRBV4-1 - TRBJ1-1 -
CSVVGTSRAETQYF TGCAGCGTTGTGGGGACTAGCCGTGCAGAGACCCAGTACTTC TRBV29-1 once TRBJ2-5 TRBD2
CSAGPSGTDTQYF TGCAGTGCTGGCCCTAGCGGGACAGATACGCAGTATTTT TRBV20-1 - TRBJ2-3 TRBD2
CSAPKGGNQPQHF TGCAGTGCTCCAAAAGGGGGGAATCAGCCCCAGCATTTT TRBV20-1 - TRBJ1-5 -
CASSLFLRSYNEQFF TGTGCCAGCAGCTTATTCCTACGCTCCTACAATGAGCAGTTCTTC TRBV11-2 once TRBJ2-1 -
CSAAFTSGVSSYEQYF TGCAGTGCTGCCTTCACTAGCGGGGTTTCCTCCTACGAGCAGTACTTC TRBV20-1 - TRBJ2-7 TRBD2
CASSSSRAQETQYF TGTGCCAGCAGCTCGAGTCGGGCCCAAGAGACCCAGTACTTC TRBV5-4 - TRBJ2-5 -
CAWSEGEDYGYTF TGTGCCTGGAGTGAGGGAGAGGACTATGGCTACACCTTC TRBV30 - TRBJ1-2 -
CASSDGLGTGGDEKLFF TGTGCCAGCAGTGATGGTTTAGGGACAGGGGGCGATGAAAAACTGTTTTTT TRBV25-1 - TRBJ1-4 TRBD1
CSARWQEEDGYTF TGCAGTGCTAGGTGGCAGGAAGAGGATGGCTACACCTTC TRBV20-1 - TRBJ1-2 -
CASSPVDTYGYTF TGTGCCAGCAGTCCCGTGGACACCTATGGCTACACCTTC TRBV6-2/TRBV6-3 - TRBJ1-2 -
CASSSDGAYGYTF TGTGCCAGCAGTTCGGACGGGGCTTATGGCTACACCTTC TRBV27 - TRBJ1-2 -
CASSRSEAGVLTF TGTGCCAGCAGCCGCAGCGAGGCGGGGGTCCTGACTTTC TRBV3-1 - TRBJ2-6 -
CASSFPWAKDEQFF TGTGCCAGCAGCTTCCCATGGGCCAAAGATGAGCAGTTCTTC TRBV11-3 - TRBJ2-1 -
CASSRPRDREDETQYF TGTGCCAGCAGCAGGCCTCGGGACAGGGAAGACGAGACCCAGTACTTC TRBV6-2/TRBV6-3 - TRBJ2-5 TRBD1